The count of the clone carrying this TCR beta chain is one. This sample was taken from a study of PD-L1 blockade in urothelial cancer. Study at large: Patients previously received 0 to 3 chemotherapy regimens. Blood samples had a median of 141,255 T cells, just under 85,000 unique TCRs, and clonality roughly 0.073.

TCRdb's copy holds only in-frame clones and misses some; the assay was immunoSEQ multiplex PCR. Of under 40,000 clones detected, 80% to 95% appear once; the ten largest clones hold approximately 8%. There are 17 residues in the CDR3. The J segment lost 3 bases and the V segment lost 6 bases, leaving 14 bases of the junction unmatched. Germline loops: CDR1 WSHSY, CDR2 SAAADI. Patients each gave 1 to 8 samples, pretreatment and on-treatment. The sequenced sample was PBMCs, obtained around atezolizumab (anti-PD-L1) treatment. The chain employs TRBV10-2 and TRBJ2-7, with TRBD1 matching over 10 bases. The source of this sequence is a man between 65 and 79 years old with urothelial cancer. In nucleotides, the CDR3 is TGCGCCAGCAGACCACCCAAGACCGGGACAGGGGACTACGAGCAGTACTTC. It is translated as CASRPPKTGTGDYEQYF.